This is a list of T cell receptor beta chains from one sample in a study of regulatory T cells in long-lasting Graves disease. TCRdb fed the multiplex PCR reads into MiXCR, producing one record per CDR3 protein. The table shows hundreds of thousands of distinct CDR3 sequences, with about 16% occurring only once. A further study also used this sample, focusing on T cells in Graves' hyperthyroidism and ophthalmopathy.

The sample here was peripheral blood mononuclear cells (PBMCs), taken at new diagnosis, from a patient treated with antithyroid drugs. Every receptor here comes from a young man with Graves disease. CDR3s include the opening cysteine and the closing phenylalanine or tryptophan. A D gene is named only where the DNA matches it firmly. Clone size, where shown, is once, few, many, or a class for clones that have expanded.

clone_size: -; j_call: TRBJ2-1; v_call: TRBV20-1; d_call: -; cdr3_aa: CSGVASLNNEQFF; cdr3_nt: TGCAGTGGGGTCGCTAGCTTAAACAATGAGCAGTTCTTC
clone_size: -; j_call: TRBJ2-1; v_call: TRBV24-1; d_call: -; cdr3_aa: CATSDTGFEQFF; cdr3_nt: TGTGCCACCAGTGATACAGGGTTTGAGCAGTTCTTC
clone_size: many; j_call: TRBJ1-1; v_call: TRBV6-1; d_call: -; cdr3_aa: CASSPGAVNTEAFF; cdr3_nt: TGTGCCAGCAGTCCTGGAGCAGTGAACACTGAAGCTTTCTTT
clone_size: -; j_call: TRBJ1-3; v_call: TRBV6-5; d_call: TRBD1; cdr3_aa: CASSYRQGPGNTIYF; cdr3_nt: TGTGCCAGCAGTTACCGACAGGGGCCTGGAAACACCATATATTTT
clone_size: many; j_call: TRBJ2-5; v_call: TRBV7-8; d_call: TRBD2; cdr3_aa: CASSSTPTGLADQETQYF; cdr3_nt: TGTGCCAGCAGCTCCACACCCACGGGACTAGCGGACCAAGAGACCCAGTACTTC
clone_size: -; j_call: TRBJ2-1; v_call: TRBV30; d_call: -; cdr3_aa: CAWTSGAAGQIYNEQFF; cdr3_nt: TGTGCCTGGACTAGTGGGGCGGCGGGCCAAATCTACAATGAGCAGTTCTTC
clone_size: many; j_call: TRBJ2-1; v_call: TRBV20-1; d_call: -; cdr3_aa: CSARDYRADEQFF; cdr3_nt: TGCAGTGCTAGAGACTACCGAGCAGATGAGCAGTTCTTC
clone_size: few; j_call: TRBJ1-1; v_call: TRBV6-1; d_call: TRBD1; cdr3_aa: CASRYNRGTEAFF; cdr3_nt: TGTGCCAGCAGATACAACAGGGGAACTGAAGCTTTCTTT
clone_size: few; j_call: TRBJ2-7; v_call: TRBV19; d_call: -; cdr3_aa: CASSQDTTYEQYF; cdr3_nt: TGTGCCAGTAGCCAAGACACTACCTACGAGCAGTACTTC
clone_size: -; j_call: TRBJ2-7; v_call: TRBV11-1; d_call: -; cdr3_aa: CASSLDRVYSYEQYF; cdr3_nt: TGTGCCAGCAGCTTAGACAGGGTATACTCCTACGAGCAGTACTTC
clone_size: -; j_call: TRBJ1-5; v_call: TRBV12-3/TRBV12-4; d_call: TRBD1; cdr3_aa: CASAPTGLSDQPQHF; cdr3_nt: TGTGCCAGCGCGCCGACAGGGTTAAGCGATCAGCCCCAGCATTTT
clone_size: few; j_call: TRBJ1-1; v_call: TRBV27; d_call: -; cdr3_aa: CASSITQVATPNTEAFF; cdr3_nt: TGTGCCAGCAGTATAACACAGGTCGCAACCCCGAACACTGAAGCTTTCTTT
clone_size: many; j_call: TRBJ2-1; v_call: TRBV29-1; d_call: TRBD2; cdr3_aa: CSVEGLTYNEQFF; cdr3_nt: TGCAGCGTAGAGGGACTAACGTACAATGAGCAGTTCTTC
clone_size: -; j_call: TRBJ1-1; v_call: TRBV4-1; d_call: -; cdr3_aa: CASSQDPGHIEAMNTEAFF; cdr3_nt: TGCGCCAGCAGCCAAGACCCGGGACATATAGAGGCCATGAACACTGAAGCTTTCTTT
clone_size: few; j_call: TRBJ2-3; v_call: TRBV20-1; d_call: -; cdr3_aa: CSARGAGSDTQYF; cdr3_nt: TGCAGTGCTAGGGGAGCGGGCTCAGATACGCAGTATTTT
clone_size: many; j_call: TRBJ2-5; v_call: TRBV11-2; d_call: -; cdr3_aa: CATAGLQETQYF; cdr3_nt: TGTGCCACCGCGGGACTTCAAGAGACCCAGTACTTC
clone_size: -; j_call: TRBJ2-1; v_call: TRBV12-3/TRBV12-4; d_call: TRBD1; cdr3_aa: CASSWTGGGEQFF; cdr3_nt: TGTGCCAGCAGTTGGACAGGGGGCGGGGAGCAGTTCTTC
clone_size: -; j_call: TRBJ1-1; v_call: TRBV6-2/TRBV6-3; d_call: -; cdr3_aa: CASTHLDPGWMNTEAFF; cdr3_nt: TGTGCCAGCACCCACCTGGACCCAGGGTGGATGAACACTGAAGCTTTCTTT
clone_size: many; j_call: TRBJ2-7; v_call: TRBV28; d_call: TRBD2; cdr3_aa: CASTRLAGKEQYF; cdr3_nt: TGTGCCAGCACAAGACTAGCGGGTAAAGAGCAGTACTTC
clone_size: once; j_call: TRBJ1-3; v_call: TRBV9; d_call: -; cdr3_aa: CASSVGERSPIYF; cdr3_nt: TGTGCCAGCAGCGTAGGCGAGCGGTCGCCCATATATTTT
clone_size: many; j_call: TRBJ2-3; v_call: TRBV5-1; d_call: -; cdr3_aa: CASSPIPEDTQYF; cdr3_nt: TGCGCCAGCAGCCCAATCCCCGAAGATACGCAGTATTTT
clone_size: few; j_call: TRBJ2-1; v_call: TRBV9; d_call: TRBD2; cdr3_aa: CASAGGSYNEQFF; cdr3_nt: TGTGCCAGCGCGGGCGGGAGCTACAATGAGCAGTTCTTC
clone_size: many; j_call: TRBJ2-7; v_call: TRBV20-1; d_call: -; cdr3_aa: CSARVEPGNYEQYF; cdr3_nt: TGCAGTGCTAGAGTAGAACCAGGGAACTACGAGCAGTACTTC
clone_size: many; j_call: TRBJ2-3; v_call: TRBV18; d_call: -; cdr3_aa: CASSPLAQDTQYF; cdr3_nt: TGTGCCAGCTCACCACTGGCTCAAGATACGCAGTATTTT
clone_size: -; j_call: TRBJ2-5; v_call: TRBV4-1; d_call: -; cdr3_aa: CASSQAGLAETQYF; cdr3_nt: TGCGCCAGCAGCCAAGCGGGGCTAGCGGAGACCCAGTACTTC
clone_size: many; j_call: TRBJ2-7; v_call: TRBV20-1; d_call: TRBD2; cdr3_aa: CSARDLTGTSGLEQYF; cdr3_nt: TGCAGTGCTAGGGACTTAACCGGGACTAGCGGATTGGAGCAGTACTTC
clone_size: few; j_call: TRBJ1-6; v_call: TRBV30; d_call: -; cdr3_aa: CAWSSNSPLHF; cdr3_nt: TGTGCCTGGAGCTCAAATTCACCCCTCCACTTT
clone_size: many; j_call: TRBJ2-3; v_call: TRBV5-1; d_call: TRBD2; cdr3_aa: CASSQGLAETDTQYF; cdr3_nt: TGCGCCAGCAGCCAGGGACTAGCGGAGACAGATACGCAGTATTTT
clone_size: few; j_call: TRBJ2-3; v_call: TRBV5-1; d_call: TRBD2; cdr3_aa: CASSSGLAGGPPTDTQYF; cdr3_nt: TGCGCCAGCAGCTCCGGACTAGCGGGAGGGCCGCCCACAGATACGCAGTATTTT
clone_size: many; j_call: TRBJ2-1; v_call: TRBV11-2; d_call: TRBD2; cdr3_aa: CASSLFPTSGSRYEQFF; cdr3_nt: TGTGCCAGCAGCTTATTCCCGACTAGCGGGAGTAGGTATGAGCAGTTCTTC
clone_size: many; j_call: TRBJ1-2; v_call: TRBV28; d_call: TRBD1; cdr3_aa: CASSSYQGAHNYGYTF; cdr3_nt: TGTGCCAGCAGTTCATACCAGGGGGCGCATAACTATGGCTACACCTTC
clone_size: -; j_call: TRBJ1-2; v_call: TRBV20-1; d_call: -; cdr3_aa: CSARDHNRNYGYTF; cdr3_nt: TGCAGTGCTAGAGATCACAACAGAAACTATGGCTACACCTTC
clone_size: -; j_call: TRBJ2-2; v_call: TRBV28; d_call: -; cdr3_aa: CASSRGGSYPVLEGTGELFF; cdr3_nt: TGTGCCAGCAGCCGTGGGGGGTCCTATCCGGTCCTAGAAGGGACCGGGGAGCTGTTTTTT
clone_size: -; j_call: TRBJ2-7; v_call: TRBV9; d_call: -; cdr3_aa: CASSLEDRSHEQYF; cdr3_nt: TGTGCCAGCAGCCTGGAGGACAGATCCCACGAGCAGTACTTC
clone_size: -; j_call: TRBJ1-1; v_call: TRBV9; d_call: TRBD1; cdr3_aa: CASSVRQGSEAFF; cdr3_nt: TGTGCCAGCAGCGTCCGACAGGGGTCTGAAGCTTTCTTT
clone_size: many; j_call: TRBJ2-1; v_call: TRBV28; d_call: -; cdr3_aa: CASRPEGIGYNEQFF; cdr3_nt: TGTGCCAGCAGACCGGAGGGGATTGGCTACAATGAGCAGTTCTTC
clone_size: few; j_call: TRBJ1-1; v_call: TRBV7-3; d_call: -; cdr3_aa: CASSKGGGVNTEAFF; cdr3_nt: TGTGCCAGCAGCAAAGGAGGGGGGGTGAACACTGAAGCTTTCTTT
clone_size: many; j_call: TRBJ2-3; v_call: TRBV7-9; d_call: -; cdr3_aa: CASSLASSGDTQYF; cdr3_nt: TGTGCCAGCAGCTTAGCTTCAAGCGGGGATACGCAGTATTTT
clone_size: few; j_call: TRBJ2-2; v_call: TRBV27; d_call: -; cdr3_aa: CASSRSGTHNTGELFF; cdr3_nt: TGTGCCAGCAGTCGTTCCGGGACACATAACACCGGGGAGCTGTTTTTT
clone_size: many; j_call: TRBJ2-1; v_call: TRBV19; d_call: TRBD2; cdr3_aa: CASQLAGGPSNEQFF; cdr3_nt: TGTGCCAGTCAACTAGCGGGAGGGCCCAGCAATGAGCAGTTCTTC
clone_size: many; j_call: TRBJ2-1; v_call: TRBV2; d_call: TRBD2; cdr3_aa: CASSGLAGWGNEQFF; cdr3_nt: TGTGCCAGCAGTGGACTAGCGGGGTGGGGTAATGAGCAGTTCTTC
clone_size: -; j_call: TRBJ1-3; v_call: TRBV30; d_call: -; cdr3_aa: CAWAAPGNTIYF; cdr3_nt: TGTGCCTGGGCTGCCCCTGGAAACACCATATATTTT
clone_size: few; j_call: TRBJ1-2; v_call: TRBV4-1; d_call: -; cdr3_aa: CASSQDRTGHYGYTF; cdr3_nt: TGCGCCAGCAGCCAAGATCGAACAGGCCACTATGGCTACACCTTC
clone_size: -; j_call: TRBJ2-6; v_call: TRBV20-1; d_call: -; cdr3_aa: CSARDVSGSGASVLTF; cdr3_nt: TGCAGTGCTAGAGATGTCAGTGGCTCTGGGGCCAGCGTCCTGACTTTC
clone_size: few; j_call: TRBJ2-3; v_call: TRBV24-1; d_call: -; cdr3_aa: CATSDPTSTDTQYF; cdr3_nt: TGTGCCACCAGTGACCCGACTAGCACAGATACGCAGTATTTT
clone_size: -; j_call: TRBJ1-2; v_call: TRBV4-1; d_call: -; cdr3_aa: CASSHPGGRVYYGYTF; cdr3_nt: TGCGCCAGCAGCCACCCCGGGGGCCGCGTATACTATGGCTACACCTTC
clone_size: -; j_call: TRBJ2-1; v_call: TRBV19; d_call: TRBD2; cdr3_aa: CASSWTSGIAYNEQFF; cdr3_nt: TGTGCCAGTAGTTGGACTAGCGGGATCGCCTACAATGAGCAGTTCTTC
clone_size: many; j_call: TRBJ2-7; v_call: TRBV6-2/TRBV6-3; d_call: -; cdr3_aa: CASSSRPLTAYEQYF; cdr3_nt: TGTGCCAGCAGTTCACGCCCTTTGACTGCCTACGAGCAGTACTTC